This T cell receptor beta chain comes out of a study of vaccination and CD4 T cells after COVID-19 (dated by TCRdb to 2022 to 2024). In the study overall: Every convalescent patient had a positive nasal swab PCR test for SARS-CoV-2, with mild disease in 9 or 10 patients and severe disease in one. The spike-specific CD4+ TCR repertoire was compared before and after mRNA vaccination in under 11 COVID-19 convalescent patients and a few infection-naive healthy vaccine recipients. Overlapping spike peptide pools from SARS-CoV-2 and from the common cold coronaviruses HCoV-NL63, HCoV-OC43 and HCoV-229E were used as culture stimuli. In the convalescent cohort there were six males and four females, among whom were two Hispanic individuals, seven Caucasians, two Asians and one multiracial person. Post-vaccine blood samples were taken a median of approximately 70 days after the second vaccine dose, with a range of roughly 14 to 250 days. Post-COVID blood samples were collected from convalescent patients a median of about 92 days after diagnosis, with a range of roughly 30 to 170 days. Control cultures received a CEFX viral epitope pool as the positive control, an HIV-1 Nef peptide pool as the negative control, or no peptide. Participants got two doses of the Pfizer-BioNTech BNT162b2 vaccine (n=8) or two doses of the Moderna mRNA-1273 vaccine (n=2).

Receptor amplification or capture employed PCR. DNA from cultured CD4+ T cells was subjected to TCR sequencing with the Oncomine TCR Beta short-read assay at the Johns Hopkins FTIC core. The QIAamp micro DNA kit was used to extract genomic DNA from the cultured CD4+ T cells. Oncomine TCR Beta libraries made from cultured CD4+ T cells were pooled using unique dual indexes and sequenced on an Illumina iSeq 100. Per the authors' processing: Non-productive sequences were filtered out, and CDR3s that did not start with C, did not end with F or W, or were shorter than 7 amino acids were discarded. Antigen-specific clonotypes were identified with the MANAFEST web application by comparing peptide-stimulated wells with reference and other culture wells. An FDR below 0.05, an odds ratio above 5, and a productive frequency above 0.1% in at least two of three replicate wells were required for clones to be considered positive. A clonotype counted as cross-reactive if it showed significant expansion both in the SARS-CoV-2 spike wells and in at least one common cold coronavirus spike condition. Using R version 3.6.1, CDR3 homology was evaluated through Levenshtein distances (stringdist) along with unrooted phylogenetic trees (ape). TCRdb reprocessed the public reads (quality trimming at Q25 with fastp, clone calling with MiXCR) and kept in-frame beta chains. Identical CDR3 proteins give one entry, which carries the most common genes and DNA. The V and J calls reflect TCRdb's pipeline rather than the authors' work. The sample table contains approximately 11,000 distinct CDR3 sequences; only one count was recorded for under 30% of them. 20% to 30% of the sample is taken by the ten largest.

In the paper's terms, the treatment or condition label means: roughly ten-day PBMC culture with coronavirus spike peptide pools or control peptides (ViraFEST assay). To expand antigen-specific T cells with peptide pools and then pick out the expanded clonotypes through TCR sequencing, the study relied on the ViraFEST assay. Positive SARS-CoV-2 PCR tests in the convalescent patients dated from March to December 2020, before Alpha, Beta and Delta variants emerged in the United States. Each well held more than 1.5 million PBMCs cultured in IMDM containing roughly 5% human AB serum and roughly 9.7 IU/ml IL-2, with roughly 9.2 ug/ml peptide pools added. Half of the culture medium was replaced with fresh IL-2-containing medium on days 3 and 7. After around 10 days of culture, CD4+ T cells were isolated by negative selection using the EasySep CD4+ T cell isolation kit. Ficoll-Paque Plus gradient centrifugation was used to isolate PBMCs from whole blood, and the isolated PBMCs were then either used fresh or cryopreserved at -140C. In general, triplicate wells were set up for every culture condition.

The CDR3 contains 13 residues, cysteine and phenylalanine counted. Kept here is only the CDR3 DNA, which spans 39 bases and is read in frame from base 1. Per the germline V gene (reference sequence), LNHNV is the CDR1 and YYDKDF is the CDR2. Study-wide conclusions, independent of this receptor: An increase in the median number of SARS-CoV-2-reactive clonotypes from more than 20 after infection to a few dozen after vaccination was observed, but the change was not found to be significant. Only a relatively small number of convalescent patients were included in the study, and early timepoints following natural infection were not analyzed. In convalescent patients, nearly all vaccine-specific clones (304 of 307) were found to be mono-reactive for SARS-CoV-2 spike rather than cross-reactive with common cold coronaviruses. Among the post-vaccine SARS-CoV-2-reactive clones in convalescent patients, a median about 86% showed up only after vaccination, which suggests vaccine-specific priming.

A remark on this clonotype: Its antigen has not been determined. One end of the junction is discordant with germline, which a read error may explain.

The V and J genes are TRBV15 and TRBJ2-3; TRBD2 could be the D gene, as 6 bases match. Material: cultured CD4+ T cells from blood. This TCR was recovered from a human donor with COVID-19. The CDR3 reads CATSSPWGDTLYF. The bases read TGTGCCACCAGCAGTCCTTGGGGGGATACGCTGTATTTT.